The 10 T cell receptor beta chains below were found in one sample sequenced in a study of vaccination and CD4 T cells after COVID-19. Antigens of these TCRs are unknown. Sequenced with the Oncomine TCR Beta short-read assay was DNA taken from cultured CD4+ T cells. TCRdb reanalysed the PCR reads using MiXCR and keeps one entry per CDR3 protein. The data show around 19,000 distinct CDR3 sequences, about 42% seen once. Indicated treatment: 10-day PBMC culture with coronavirus spike peptide pools or control peptides (ViraFEST assay). The sequences come from CD4+ T cells from blood, cultured in vitro, collected before SARS-CoV-2 vaccination. The receptors originated from a human donor who had recovered from COVID-19.

CDR3 sequence reads: CASSLGDRVTDTQYF. In DNA, the CDR3 is TGCGCCAGCAGCTTGGGGGACAGGGTCACAGATACGCAGTATTTT. The V call is TRBV5-1, the J call TRBJ2-3, with 9 bases aligning to TRBD1. Germline CDR1 reads SGHRS; CDR2 reads YFSETQ. The CDR3 loop spans 15 amino acids. V was pared by 0 bases and J by 2 bases, with 1 base of the junction left unmatched.

The rearrangement links TRBV6-1 to TRBJ1-1, with D maybe TRBD1 (6 bases). The CDR3 consists of 13 residues. Germline values: CDR1 MNHNS, CDR2 SASEGT. Trimming left V 7 bases short and J 12 bases short, with 21 bases between. The CDR3 loop reads CASTYGAKGTPFF. DNA of the CDR3: TGTGCCAGCACCTACGGGGCGAAAGGGACACCTTTCTTT.

V and J are TRBV5-1 and TRBJ2-5; TRBD2 is a possible D gene (5 bases). Germline V lookup: CDR1 SGHRS, CDR2 YFSETQ. The CDR3 runs 15 residues. Trimming shortened V by 4 bases and J by 4 bases, and 17 bases separated the two germline ends. The CDR3 region has the DNA TGCGCCAGCAGCATGAACTTAGGGAGTAGAGAGACCCAGTACTTC. This encodes CASSMNLGSRETQYF. Supplemented by reference TRBV5-1 and TRBJ2-5, the full variable domain reads KAGVTQTPRYLIKTRGQQVTLSCSPISGHRSVSWYQQTPGQGLQFLFEYFSETQRNKGNFPGRFSGRQFSNSRSEMNVSTLELGDSALYLCASSMNLGSRETQYFGPGTRLLVL.

The chain recombines TRBV20-1 with TRBJ1-1; D might be TRBD1 (5 bases). Trimming cost V 2 bases and J 4 bases, with 11 bases left between them. This CDR3 contains 13 residues. CDR1 and CDR2 (germline): DFQATT, SNEGSKA (reference sequence). The CDR3 bases are TGCAGTGCTAGACCGGGGCAGAGCACTGAAGCTTTCTTT. It yields the protein CSARPGQSTEAFF.

This clonotype has a handful of counts. The CDR3: CASSTGGWYYEQYF. CDR3 DNA: TGTGCCAGCAGTACAGGGGGTTGGTACTACGAGCAGTACTTC. The genes are TRBV28 and TRBJ2-7, with 8 positions matching TRBD1. V trimming: 5 bases; J trimming: 3 bases; junction bases outside the gene matches: 6. CDR1 MDHEN and CDR2 SYDVKM come from the germline V gene. The CDR3 extends over 14 amino acids.

This chain joins TRBV6-1 and TRBJ1-1, with 11 bases that match TRBD1. The V and J ends lost 3 bases and 11 bases, in that order; junction bases with no gene match: 5. Germline V gene sequence: CDR1 MNHNS, CDR2 SASEGT. The CDR3 is made up of 13 amino acids. The CDR3 DNA sequence: TGTGCCAGCAGTGACCGGGACAGGGGGTTCGCTTTCTTT. It specifies CASSDRDRGFAFF.

The V call is TRBV24-1, the J call TRBJ2-2; 8 nucleotides line up with TRBD1. V was clipped by 3 bases and J by 2 bases; unmatched bases: 10. Germline CDR1 reads KGHDR; CDR2 reads SFDVKD. The CDR3 has 18 amino acids. The CDR3 is CATSDAPGQVDNTGELFF. The CDR3 DNA reads TGTGCCACCAGTGATGCCCCGGGACAGGTCGATAACACCGGGGAGCTGTTTTTT.

This clonotype was counted between two and nine times. The chain is built from TRBV5-1 and TRBJ2-5; 8 bases align to TRBD1. Germline V lookup: CDR1 SGHRS, CDR2 YFSETQ. The CDR3 covers 15 residues. V shed 2 bases and J 5 bases; nucleotides not matched to a gene: 8. The chain's CDR3 is CASSFEDRVGETQYF. The CDR3, as DNA: TGCGCCAGCAGCTTCGAGGACAGGGTCGGGGAGACCCAGTACTTC.

This clonotype has more than one count but fewer than ten. The gene calls are TRBV10-3 and TRBJ2-2; either TRBD1 or TRBD2 may supply D (5 bases each). Germline CDR1 and CDR2: ENHRY and SYGVKD. CDR3 length equals 13 residues. Trimming removed 11 bases at V and 6 bases at J, with 16 bases between. The CDR3 DNA sequence: TGTGCCCTGCTTGGGACGTACTCCGGGGAGCTGTTTTTT. Residues: CALLGTYSGELFF.

This chain links TRBV20-1 with TRBJ2-3; no firm D call. The germline CDR1 and CDR2 sequences are DFQATT and SNEGSKA (reference sequence). V gave up 0 bases and J gave up 4 bases, with 14 bases separating them. This CDR3 region has 15 residues. CDR3 in DNA: TGCAGTGCTAGAGACCGAGGTCATCAGGCAGATACGCAGTATTTT. Its protein is CSARDRGHQADTQYF.